This T cell receptor beta chain was identified during a study of cytomegalovirus exposure and HLA in healthy donors listed by TCRdb under 2017. Study-wide context: According to an earlier analysis of several hundred of the donors, about 180 million T cells yielded roughly 110 million unique TCR beta sequences and about 300 Gb of sequence data. An early release that covered roughly 600 HLA-typed donors contained approximately 300 gigabases of sequencing data and 75 million to 100 million unique TCR sequences. The genetic ancestry cluster associated with self-reported Caucasian donors included about 81% of the approximately 400 genotyped donors. The study aimed to test whether signatures of past pathogen exposure could be identified by cataloging public T cell receptors. The study profiled the T cell repertoires of hundreds of subjects by immunosequencing and related them to cytomegalovirus serostatus. A separate validation cohort of approximately 120 different subjects was used in addition to the roughly 620-subject first cohort. To predict cytomegalovirus infection status, the study combined high-throughput TCR immunosequencing, statistical association of individual TCRs with disease status, and machine learning. A later analysis re-analyzed previously published TCR beta repertoires from 600 to 850 donors and added high-resolution HLA genotyping to study TCR occurrence patterns. Rather than drawing on any new phenotypic data, the later analysis identified candidate immune exposures from TCR beta sequences and the way those sequences occurred across donors. In an earlier analysis of around 540 of the donors, high-throughput TCR beta sequencing was used to judge whether each TCR beta V gene segment behaved as functional or pseudogenic. Alongside the repertoire data, information on donor age, sex, ethnicity and CMV serostatus was compiled. A later genetic analysis took genome-wide SNP genotypes for about 55% of the 666 donors and used that subset as a discovery cohort. Every discovery cohort repertoire had been produced on one sequencing platform. Class I and class II HLA loci were covered by the typing at four-digit resolution. Typing coverage varied by locus: 629-630 donors for A, B, C, DRB1 and DQB1; roughly 520 for DQA1; about 600 for DPA1; around 490 for DPB1. Because of strong linkage in the cohort, 5 or 6 DR-DQ haplotypes were treated as single units for association and clustering. On average, roughly 250,000 unique TCR beta nucleotide sequences were sequenced per donor among about 400 genotyped donors of the cohort, with roughly 18% of those sequences being non-productive. Study-wide conclusions, independent of this receptor: In a later analysis, most CMV-associated TCR beta chains were found to appear HLA-restricted, with HLA associations seemingly driven largely by CMV exposure. A further reported finding was that TCR beta sequences accurately predicted the HLA-A and HLA-B alleles for most subjects in the first cohort. In a later analysis, HLA-associated TCR beta chains were found to be more clonally expanded and to have lower generation probabilities than equally common non-associated chains. The authors suggested that the approach could potentially be generalized to other disease states and immunological phenotypes. Strong co-occurrence of HLA alleles, especially DR and DQ, made assigning TCR associations to individual alleles difficult. Some IMGT-functional V segments, including TRBV6-2 and TRBV6-3, could not be told apart with the 87-base-pair reads, so those segments were excluded. In a later analysis, several top co-occurrence clusters were reported to appear linked to parvovirus B19, influenza, CMV and Epstein-Barr virus. Linkage disequilibrium might explain the correlated functional status among segregating V segments, but an unknown experimental factor could not be ruled out. While some public TCRs were present in many individuals, most TCR sequences turned up only very rarely across donors. Three of the identified cytomegalovirus-associated TCR beta chains were confirmed in vitro to be specific for cytomegalovirus antigens. The cohort was sequenced for TCR beta chains only, and without alpha or paired-chain data the features that could be detected were limited. A total of 150 to 200 TCR beta chains were listed by the study as associated with cytomegalovirus. Sequencing depth was assumed to be roughly uniform across donors in the presence/absence analyses, though that assumption may not hold. Cytomegalovirus status was reported to be diagnosed by the classifier with high specificity and sensitivity in both the original and validation cohorts. According to a later genetic analysis, donors in an Asian-associated ancestry cluster had fewer N-insertions in productive TCRs than the approximately 700-donor mean. A group of highly shared sequence variants was considered likely to be a technical artifact of the sequencing pipeline. Immune exposure information for the cohort was limited to CMV serostatus. In an earlier analysis of roughly 500 of the donors, most TCR beta V segments appeared in productive rearrangements about 90% or about 30% of the time, broadly matching IMGT annotations. In a later analysis, TCR association rates were found to vary across HLA loci, with the most associated TCRs seen for DRB1 alleles and the fewest for HLA-C alleles. HLA typing was unavailable for some donors at each locus, so association tests used only the typed subset. Because counts were too low, 15 to 20 rarely observed V segments, including chromosome 9 orphons, were left out of the earlier analysis of some 640 of the donors. At a false discovery rate of 0.05, a later analysis linked about 16,000 TCR beta sequences to specific HLA alleles. An association between a missense DCLRE1C variant and V-gene and J-gene trimming of TCR beta chains was found in a later genetic analysis and replicated in an independent cohort.

Trimming takes 4 bases off V and 4 bases off J; junction bases not matched to a gene: 5. The CDR3 numbers 15 residues from cysteine through phenylalanine. The only DNA kept is the CDR3, 45 bases in frame from the first base. Sequences MNHEY (CDR1) and SMNVEV (CDR2) are obtained from the germline V gene (reference sequence). This clone was found a few times. The specificity of this receptor is unknown. No much larger clone is present one base from it, and per-base qualities are unavailable. The cohort comprised several hundred healthy bone marrow donors. All cohort members were sampled while nominally healthy, although unrecorded immune exposures were likely present. The donor was CMV seronegative and was included in the group of a few hundred seronegative cohort members. A peripheral blood sample was provided by each donor, and peripheral blood mononuclear cells were used for TCR beta sequencing. Genomic DNA was extracted from the blood cell samples with the Qiagen DNeasy Blood Extraction Kit.

The method behind the library was the immunoSEQ multiplex PCR assay. For the multiplex PCR, a mixture combining 60 forward primers for TCR Vbeta segments and 13 reverse primers for TCR Jbeta segments was used. The CDR3 region of rearranged TCR beta genes was amplified from genomic DNA with a multiplex PCR assay. The Illumina HiSeq System was used to sequence the amplified TCR beta libraries as 87-base-pair reads. Per the original workflow: In a later analysis, tens of millions of unique TCR beta chains were counted across the 500 to 700 repertoires, and roughly 11 million of these chains were shared by at least two donors. Raw reads were error-corrected and collapsed into unique sequences by a nearest-neighbor algorithm in which closely related sequences were merged to remove PCR and sequencing errors. V, D and J gene segments were assigned by aligning CDR3 sequences to IMGT reference sequences. For a sequence to be retained, a match of at least six nucleotides was required to both a V gene segment and a J gene segment. A rearrangement counted as productive if the CDR3 had no stop codons and remained in frame with V and J, and every other rearrangement counted as non-productive. Following IMGT convention, CDR3 was defined as the stretch from the second conserved V-encoded cysteine up to the conserved J-encoded phenylalanine. In an earlier analysis of around 600 of the donors, sequences lacking an unambiguous match to a single V gene segment were excluded. In an earlier analysis of some 590 of the donors, a V segment was called functional when productive rearrangements were above 56.7%, and segregating when the standard deviation between donors exceeded 5%. To diagnose cytomegalovirus status from the catalog of TCR beta chain sequences, a statistical classification framework was built. A later analysis assigned V and J genes by comparing TCR nucleotide sequences with IMGT/GENE-DB human TR gene sequences. Using the TCRdist pipeline, a later analysis assigned CDR3 sequences along with most-parsimonious VDJ recombination scenarios. In a later analysis, every TCR beta chain was defined by the combination of its CDR3 amino acid sequence and its V-gene family, and reads without a unique V-gene family were dropped. As a way to deal with suspected cross-contamination and a sequencing artifact, a later analysis dropped 640 or so nucleotide sequences that were highly shared and had low generation probability. In a later analysis, a clonal expansion index for each public chain was calculated from normalized within-repertoire ranks of inferred template counts. Generation probabilities in a later analysis came from a VDJ recombination model fitted to out-of-frame rearrangements, and those results were checked against IGoR. In a later analysis, hypergeometric tests were used to score TCR-TCR, TCR-HLA and TCR-CMV co-occurrence, with a repertoire-size bias correction applied to TCR pairs. False discovery rates were estimated in a later analysis by permuting HLA or CMV assignments 20 times. In a later analysis, co-occurring TCRs were grouped using DBSCAN, with TCRdist sequence similarity added in when clustering inside HLA-allele-positive subsets. Co-occurrence clustering excluded repertoires with fewer than 30,000 or more than 120,000 public chains, plus five with anomalous nucleotide sharing. TCRdb stores this immuneACCESS table with in-frame sequences only. Part of the clones is absent; in the studies checked, under half of the shortfall reflects unresolved V genes, and no reason is known for the rest. V, J and clone size are taken as reported in that table, and D and trimming were inferred from the DNA itself. The sample table holds 35,000 to 50,000 clones, of which 60% to 70% were seen once. Together, the top ten hold approximately 4% of the sample.

The rearrangement joined TRBV27 to TRBJ1-2, with TRBD1 identical over 11 junction bases. Sample: PBMCs. The TCR comes from a man in his forties in good health and CMV-seronegative. The nucleotide sequence reads TGTGCCAGCAGTTGGGGACAGGGGGGAGCCTATGGCTACACCTTC. This is translated as CASSWGQGGAYGYTF.